These 10 T cell receptor beta chains originate from one sample sequenced in a study of CD8+CD57+ T cells in acquired aplastic anemia. CDR3 and TCR beta VDJ profiling relied on a genomic DNA template. MiXCR, applied by TCRdb to the reads, yields one record per CDR3 protein. The table shows some 120,000 distinct CDR3 sequences, with around 46% occurring only once. The sequencing sample was made of sorted CD4+, CD8+, or CD8+CD57+ T cells (not recorded which) from PBMCs. Receptor source: a human donor in good health, serving as a control.

The rearrangement uses TRBV19 and TRBJ2-3; the D is unclear. The germline V and J ends were trimmed by 6 bases and 4 bases, with 14 bases remaining between them. This CDR3 has 14 amino acids. Looked up from germline, CDR1 is LNHDA and CDR2 is SQIVND (reference sequence). Written as DNA, the CDR3 is TGTGCCAGTAGCCTCGAAGGGTTCGCAGATACGCAGTATTTT. Translating gives CASSLEGFADTQYF.

This clonotype was observed many times. The chain is built from TRBV19 and TRBJ2-7, with D unclear. V dropped 0 bases and J dropped 2 bases, with 11 bases sitting between them. The CDR3 totals 15 residues. CDR1 is LNHDA and CDR2 is SQIVND in the germline V gene (reference sequence). CDR3 coding DNA: TGTGCCAGTAGTATAGAACTGGGGTTAGCCTACGAGCAGTACTTC. It codes for CASSIELGLAYEQYF.

This chain uses TRBV15 with TRBJ1-2; D is unresolved. Germline-derived CDR1 and CDR2 are LNHNV and YYDKDF (reference sequence). The CDR3 runs to 12 residues. V lost 3 bases to trimming and J lost 5 bases, with 7 bases between them. The chain's CDR3 is CATSRDVYGYTF. CDR3 DNA sequence: TGTGCCACCAGCAGGGATGTTTATGGCTACACCTTC.

This chain links TRBV29-1 with TRBJ1-1; the D is unclear. V lost 7 bases and J lost 2, with 14 bases in between. There are 13 residues in the CDR3. In germline, CDR1 is SQVTM, CDR2 ANQGSEA. CDR3 DNA: TGCAGCGCTAATCAGGCCCAAAACACTGAAGCTTTCTTT. This sequence encodes CSANQAQNTEAFF.

This clonotype showed up many times. The V gene is TRBV18, the J gene TRBJ2-1; D remains ambiguous. The CDR3 contains 16 residues. V was cut by 2 bases and J by 7 bases, with 18 bases left in between. From germline, CDR1 is KGHSH and CDR2 LQKENI. The CDR3 here is CASSPVGQSAVNEQFF. The CDR3 DNA reads as TGTGCCAGCTCACCAGTAGGTCAGTCCGCGGTGAATGAGCAGTTCTTC.

This clonotype showed up just a few times. CDR3 DNA: TGTGCCAGCAGTTTGACCGAGAATAATGAAAAACTGTTTTTT. Translation: CASSLTENNEKLFF. This chain links TRBV6-2 or TRBV6-3 with TRBJ1-4; no clear D. Trimming took 4 bases from V and 4 from J, leaving 10 bases between them. CDR1 and CDR2 from the germline V gene are MNHEY and SVGEGT. This CDR3 is 14 amino acids long.

This clonotype was observed at least ten times. The rearrangement joins TRBV12-3 or TRBV12-4 to TRBJ1-2; D gene unclear. Trimming took 3 bases from V and 3 from J, leaving 5 bases between them. This CDR3 has 12 residues. In nucleotides, the CDR3 is TGTGCCAGCAGTTTGATCCACTATGGCTACACCTTC. It is translated as CASSLIHYGYTF.

V and J are TRBV19 and TRBJ1-2, with TRBD1 as a possible D gene (6 bases). The germline V gene has CDR1 LNHDA and CDR2 SQIVND (reference sequence). This CDR3 region has 15 residues. The V and J ends lost 5 bases and 8 bases respectively, with 21 bases between them. The CDR3 DNA is TGTGCCAGTAGTCCGGGGGACACATCAGGCGGGGGCTACACCTTC. Translation gives CASSPGDTSGGGYTF.

This clonotype was found once. The CDR3 is CASSPGVNTGELFF. Here the CDR3 DNA reads TGTGCCAGCAGTCCCGGGGTCAACACCGGGGAGCTGTTTTTT. This chain joins TRBV2 and TRBJ2-2; perhaps TRBD2 as D (5 bases). Germline assignment: CDR1 SNHLY and CDR2 FYNNEI. The CDR3 is 14 residues long. Trimming left V 5 bases short and J 2 bases short, with 9 bases between.

This clonotype was detected ten times or more. The genes are TRBV5-4 and TRBJ2-6; D call uncertain. V was pared by 0 bases and J by 0 bases, with 13 bases between. The length of the CDR3 is 18 residues. The germline V gene has CDR1 SGHNT and CDR2 YYREEE (reference sequence). CDR3 DNA sequence: TGTGCCAGCAGCTTGGGTGGAACCTCCGCCTCTGGGGCCAACGTCCTGACTTTC. This translates into CASSLGGTSASGANVLTF.